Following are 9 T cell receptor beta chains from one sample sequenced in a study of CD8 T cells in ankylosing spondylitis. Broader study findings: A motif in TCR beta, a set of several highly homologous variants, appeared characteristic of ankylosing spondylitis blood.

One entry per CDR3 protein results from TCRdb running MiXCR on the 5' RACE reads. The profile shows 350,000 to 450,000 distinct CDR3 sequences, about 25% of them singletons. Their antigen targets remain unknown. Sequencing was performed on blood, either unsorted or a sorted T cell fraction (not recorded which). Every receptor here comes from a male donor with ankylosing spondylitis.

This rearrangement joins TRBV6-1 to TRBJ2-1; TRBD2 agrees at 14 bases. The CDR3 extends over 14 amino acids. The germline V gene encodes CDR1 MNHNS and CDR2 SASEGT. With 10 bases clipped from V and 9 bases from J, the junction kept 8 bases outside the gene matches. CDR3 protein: CATSGLAGVGEQFF. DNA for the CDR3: TGTGCCACTTCGGGACTAGCGGGAGTGGGTGAGCAGTTCTTC.

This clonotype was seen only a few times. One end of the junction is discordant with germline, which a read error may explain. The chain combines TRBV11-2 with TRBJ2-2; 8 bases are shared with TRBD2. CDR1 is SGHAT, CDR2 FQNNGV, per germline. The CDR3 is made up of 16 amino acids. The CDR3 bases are TGTGCCAGCAGCGTAGAACGCGGGAGGTACACCGGGGAGCTGTTTTTT. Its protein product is CASSVERGRYTGELFF.

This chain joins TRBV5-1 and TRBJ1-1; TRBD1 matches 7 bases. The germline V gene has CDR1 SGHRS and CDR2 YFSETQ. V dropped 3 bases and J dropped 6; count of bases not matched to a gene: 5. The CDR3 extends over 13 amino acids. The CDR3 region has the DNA TGCGCCAGCAGCTCTACAGGGGAGGCTGAAGCTTTCTTT. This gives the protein CASSSTGEAEAFF.

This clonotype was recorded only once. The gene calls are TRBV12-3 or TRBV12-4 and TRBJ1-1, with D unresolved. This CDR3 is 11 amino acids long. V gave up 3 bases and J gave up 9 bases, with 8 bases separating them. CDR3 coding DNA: TGTGCCAGCAGTTTTCGGCGGCAAGCTTTCTTT. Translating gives CASSFRRQAFF.

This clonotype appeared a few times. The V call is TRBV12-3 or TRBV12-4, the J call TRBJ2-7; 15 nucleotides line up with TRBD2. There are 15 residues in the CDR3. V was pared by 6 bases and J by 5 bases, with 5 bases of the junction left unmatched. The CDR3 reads CASRRTSGRENEQYV. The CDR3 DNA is TGTGCCAGCAGGCGGACTAGCGGGAGGGAAAACGAGCAGTACGTC.

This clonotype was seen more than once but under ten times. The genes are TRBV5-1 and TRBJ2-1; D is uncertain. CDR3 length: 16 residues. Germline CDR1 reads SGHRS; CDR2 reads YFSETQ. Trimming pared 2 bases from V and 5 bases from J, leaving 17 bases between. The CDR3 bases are TGCGCCAGCAGCTTCGATCAGCGTTGGACGAACAATGAGCAGTTCTTC. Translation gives CASSFDQRWTNNEQFF.

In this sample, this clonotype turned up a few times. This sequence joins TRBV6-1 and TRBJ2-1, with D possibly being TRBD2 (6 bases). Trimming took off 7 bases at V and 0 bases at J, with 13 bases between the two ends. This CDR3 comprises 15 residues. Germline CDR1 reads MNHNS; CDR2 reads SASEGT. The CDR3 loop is CASMKRVSSYNEQFF. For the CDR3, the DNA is TGTGCCAGCATGAAGCGGGTGAGCTCCTACAATGAGCAGTTCTTC.

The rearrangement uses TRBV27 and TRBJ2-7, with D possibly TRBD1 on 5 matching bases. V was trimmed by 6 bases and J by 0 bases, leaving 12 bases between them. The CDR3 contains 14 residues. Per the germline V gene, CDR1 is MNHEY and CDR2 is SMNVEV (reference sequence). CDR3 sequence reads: CASRRQPSSYEQYF. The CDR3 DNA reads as TGTGCCAGCAGGCGACAGCCAAGCTCCTACGAGCAGTACTTC.

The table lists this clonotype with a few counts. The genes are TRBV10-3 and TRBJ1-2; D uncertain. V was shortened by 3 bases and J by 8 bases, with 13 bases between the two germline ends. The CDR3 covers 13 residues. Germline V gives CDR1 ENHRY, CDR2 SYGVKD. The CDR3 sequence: CAISDQQLEGYTF. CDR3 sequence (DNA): TGTGCCATCAGTGACCAACAGTTGGAGGGCTACACCTTC.